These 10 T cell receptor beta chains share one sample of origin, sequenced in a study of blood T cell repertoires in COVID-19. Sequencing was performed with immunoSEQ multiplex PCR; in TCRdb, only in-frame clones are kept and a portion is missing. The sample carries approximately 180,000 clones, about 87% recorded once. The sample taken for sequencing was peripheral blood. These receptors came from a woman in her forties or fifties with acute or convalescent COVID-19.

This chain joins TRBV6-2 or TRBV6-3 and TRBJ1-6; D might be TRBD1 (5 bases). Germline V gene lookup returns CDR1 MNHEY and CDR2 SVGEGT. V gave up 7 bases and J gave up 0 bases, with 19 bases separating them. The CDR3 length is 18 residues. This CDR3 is CASTPGYGGSSYNSPLHF. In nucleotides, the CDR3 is TGTGCCAGCACCCCAGGATATGGGGGGAGCTCCTATAATTCACCCCTCCACTTT.

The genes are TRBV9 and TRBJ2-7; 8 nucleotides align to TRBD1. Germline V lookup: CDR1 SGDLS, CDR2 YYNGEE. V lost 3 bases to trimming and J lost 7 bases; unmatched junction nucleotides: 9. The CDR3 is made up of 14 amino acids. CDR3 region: CASSAGGPWSEQYF. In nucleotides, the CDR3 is TGTGCCAGCAGCGCAGGGGGCCCCTGGTCGGAGCAGTACTTC.

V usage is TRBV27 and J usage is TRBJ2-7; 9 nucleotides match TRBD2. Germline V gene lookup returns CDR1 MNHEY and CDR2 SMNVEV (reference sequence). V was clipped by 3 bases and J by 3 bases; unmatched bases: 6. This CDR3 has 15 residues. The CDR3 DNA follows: TGTGCCAGCAGTTTGGCTAGCGGGGTAAACTACGAGCAGTACTTC. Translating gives CASSLASGVNYEQYF.

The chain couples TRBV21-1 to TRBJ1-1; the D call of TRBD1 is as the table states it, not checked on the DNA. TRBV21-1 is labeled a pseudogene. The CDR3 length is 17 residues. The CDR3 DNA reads TGTGCCAGCAGCGCCAAGCGGACAGGGGGCGAGAGCACTGAAGCTTTCTTT. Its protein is CASSAKRTGGESTEAFF.

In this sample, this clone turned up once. CDR3: CASSPTSGAYNEQFF. The CDR3, as DNA: TGTGCCAGCAGCCCCACTAGCGGGGCCTACAATGAGCAGTTCTTC. The V and J genes are TRBV9 and TRBJ2-1; 10 bases fit TRBD2. Germline assignment: CDR1 SGDLS and CDR2 YYNGEE. The V segment lost 4 bases and the J segment 2 bases; nucleotides outside the gene matches: 3. CDR3 length equals 15 residues.

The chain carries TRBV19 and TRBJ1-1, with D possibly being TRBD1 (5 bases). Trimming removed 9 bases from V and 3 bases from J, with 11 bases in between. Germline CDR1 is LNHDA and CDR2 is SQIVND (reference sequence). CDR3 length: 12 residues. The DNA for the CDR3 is TGTGCCAGCCGGGAGGGACACACTGAAGCTTTCTTT. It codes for CASREGHTEAFF.

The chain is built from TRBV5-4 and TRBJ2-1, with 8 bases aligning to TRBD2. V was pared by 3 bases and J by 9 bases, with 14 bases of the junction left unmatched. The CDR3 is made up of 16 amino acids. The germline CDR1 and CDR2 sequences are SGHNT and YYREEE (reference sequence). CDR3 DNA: TGTGCCAGCAGCTCCGCGTTCGGGGGGGCCGGGGGTGAGCAGTTCTTC. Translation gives CASSSAFGGAGGEQFF.

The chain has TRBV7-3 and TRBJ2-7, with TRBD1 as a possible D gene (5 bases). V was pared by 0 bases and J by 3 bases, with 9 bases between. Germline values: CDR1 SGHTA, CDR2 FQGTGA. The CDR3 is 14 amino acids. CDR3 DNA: TGTGCCAGCAGCTTAACAGGGGAAGACTACGAGCAGTACTTC. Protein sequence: CASSLTGEDYEQYF.

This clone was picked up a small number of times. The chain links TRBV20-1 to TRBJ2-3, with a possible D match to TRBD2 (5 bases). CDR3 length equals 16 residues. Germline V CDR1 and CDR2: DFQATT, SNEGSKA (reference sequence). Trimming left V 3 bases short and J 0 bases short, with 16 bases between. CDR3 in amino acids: CSASDHGLTSTDTQYF. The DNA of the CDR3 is TGCAGTGCTAGTGATCACGGACTTACTAGCACAGATACGCAGTATTTT.

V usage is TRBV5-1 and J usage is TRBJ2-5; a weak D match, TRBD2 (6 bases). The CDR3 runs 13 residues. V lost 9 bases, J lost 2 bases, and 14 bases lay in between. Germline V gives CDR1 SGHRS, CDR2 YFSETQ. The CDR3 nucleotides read TGCGCCACCCGATCGGGACTGCAAGAGACCCAGTACTTC. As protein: CATRSGLQETQYF.